These 18 T cell receptor beta chains share one sample of origin, sequenced in a study of T cell changes during pregnancy in multiple sclerosis. Generated by immunoSEQ multiplex PCR, the TCRdb table keeps only in-frame clones and is missing some. The sample shows nearly 110,000 clones, 75% to 95% of them seen only once. Sequencing was performed on peripheral blood, taken before pregnancy. The receptors were gathered from a female donor with multiple sclerosis, enrolled in a pregnancy study.

The rearrangement links TRBV18 to TRBJ2-7; 10 bases line up with TRBD1. Germline V lookup: CDR1 KGHSH, CDR2 LQKENI. This CDR3 spans 15 amino acids. Germline trimming cut 4 bases from V and 3 bases from J; bases unmatched to any gene: 6. CDR3 sequence: CASSRFGQGGYEQYF. DNA for the CDR3: TGTGCCAGCTCACGATTTGGACAGGGGGGCTACGAGCAGTACTTC.

The chain couples TRBV7-9 to TRBJ2-7; no reliable D call. The germline V gene encodes CDR1 SEHNR and CDR2 FQNEAQ (reference sequence). V lost 4 bases and J lost 1, with 17 bases in between. The CDR3 is made up of 16 amino acids. CDR3 in DNA: TGTGCCAGCAGCTCGGCTCGGAGACCCGGGTCCTACGAGCAGTACTTC. Its translation is CASSSARRPGSYEQYF.

This clone is a singleton in its sample. The chain uses TRBV15 and TRBJ1-3; 10 bases agree with TRBD1. Unmatched junction bases numbered 5, after V lost 0 bases and J lost 3 bases. CDR3 length: 17 amino acids. The germline V gene encodes CDR1 LNHNV and CDR2 YYDKDF (reference sequence). This CDR3 is CATSRDSGTGVGNTIYF. The CDR3 coding sequence is TGTGCCACCAGCAGAGATTCGGGGACAGGGGTTGGAAACACCATATATTTT.

The rearrangement links TRBV15 to TRBJ1-5, with TRBD1 identical over 9 bases. Germline V CDR1 and CDR2: LNHNV, YYDKDF (reference sequence). This CDR3 contains 15 residues. V was clipped by 3 bases and J by 7 bases; unmatched bases: 7. CDR3 bases: TGTGCCACCAGCAGGCGGGACAGGGTCGGGCAGCCCCAGCATTTT. It is translated as CATSRRDRVGQPQHF.

This clone was seen more than once but under ten times. Germline and junction disagree at one end, which may indicate a read error. The gene calls are TRBV13 and TRBJ1-2, with TRBD1 as a possible D gene (5 bases). The CDR3 totals 13 residues. CDR1 PRHDT and CDR2 FYEKMQ come from the germline V gene (reference sequence). The CDR3 reads CASSADRRGEWDF. The CDR3 nucleotides are TGTGCCAGCAGCGCAGACCGCCGGGGGGAGTGGGACTTC.

The V gene is TRBV7-8, the J gene TRBJ2-1, with 11 bases matching TRBD2. The CDR3 extends over 16 amino acids. Germline trimming cut 5 bases from V and 0 bases from J; bases unmatched to any gene: 3. From germline, CDR1 is SGHVS and CDR2 FQNEAQ. For the CDR3, the DNA is TGTGCCAGCAGCATAACTAGCGGGAGCTCCTACAATGAGCAGTTCTTC. Translating it yields CASSITSGSSYNEQFF.

This sequence joins TRBV7-2 and TRBJ1-6; maybe TRBD1 (6 bases). CDR1 is SGHTA and CDR2 is FQGNSA in the germline V gene. The CDR3 spans 16 residues. V lost 2 bases and J 10 bases, leaving 18 bases between the germline ends. The CDR3 nucleotides read TGTGCCAGCAGCTTATCCCTGACAGGAGTCGAATCACCCCTCCACTTT. It encodes CASSLSLTGVESPLHF.

The J gene is TRBJ2-7, the V gene TRBV21-1; no DNA check was done on the table's D call, TRBD1. TRBV21-1 is classified as a pseudogene. This CDR3 contains 18 residues. CDR3 coding DNA: TGTGCCAGCAGCCCCCGCCAAAGGATCGACAGCGACGCTTACGAGCAGTACTTC. Residues: CASSPRQRIDSDAYEQYF.

The rearrangement uses TRBV5-4 and TRBJ2-1; possibly TRBD2 for D (6 bases). The CDR3 sequence is 13 residues long. V lost 0 bases and J 8 bases, leaving 9 bases between the germline ends. CDR1 SGHNT and CDR2 YYREEE come from the germline V gene (reference sequence). The CDR3: CASSLGRRDEQFF. The CDR3 nucleotides are TGTGCCAGCAGCTTGGGCCGGAGGGATGAGCAGTTCTTC.

This chain joins TRBV11-2 and TRBJ1-2; D unresolved. Germline V lookup: CDR1 SGHAT, CDR2 FQNNGV. This CDR3 is 12 amino acids long. V was clipped by 8 bases and J by 2 bases, with 9 bases between them. This CDR3 reads CASAEGNYGYTF. Here the CDR3 DNA reads TGTGCCAGCGCGGAGGGAAACTATGGCTACACCTTC.

This clone turned up a few times. The rearrangement joins TRBV7-8 to TRBJ1-2; 8 nucleotides agree with TRBD1. J lost 2 bases, V lost 1 base, and 0 bases had no gene match. The CDR3 has 14 amino acids. Per germline, CDR1 SGHVS and CDR2 FQNEAQ. CDR3 sequence (DNA): TGTGCCAGCAGCTTAGGGACAGGGAACTATGGCTACACCTTC. Translated: CASSLGTGNYGYTF.

The V and J genes are TRBV7-9 and TRBJ2-3; D might be TRBD2 (6 bases). V gave up 2 bases and J gave up 2 bases, with 17 bases separating them. In germline, CDR1 is SEHNR, CDR2 FQNEAQ (reference sequence). The CDR3 loop spans 17 amino acids. The CDR3 reads CASSLPLGQRATDTQYF. DNA for the CDR3: TGTGCCAGCAGCTTACCGCTTGGCCAGCGGGCCACAGATACGCAGTATTTT.

A remark on this clone: This CDR3 is also generated by other DNA sequences in the sample. The chain is built from TRBV5-1 and TRBJ2-5; D not resolved. Germline V gene lookup returns CDR1 SGHRS and CDR2 YFSETQ. The CDR3 contains 12 residues. V dropped 0 bases and J dropped 5 bases, with 5 bases sitting between them. CDR3 loop: CASSLGEETQYF. The DNA of the CDR3 is TGCGCCAGCAGCTTGGGTGAGGAGACCCAGTACTTC.

The V call is TRBV6-1, the J call TRBJ1-6, with TRBD1 as a possible D gene (6 bases). This CDR3 is 17 amino acids long. Looked up from germline, CDR1 is MNHNS and CDR2 is SASEGT. V lost 0 bases and J lost 9, with 18 bases in between. The CDR3 nucleotides are TGTGCCAGCAGTGAAGCGAGACCTCAGGGGAGTGGTTCACCCCTCCACTTT. Residues: CASSEARPQGSGSPLHF.

The chain couples TRBV5-4 to TRBJ1-2; no reliable D call. CDR1 and CDR2 (germline): SGHNT, YYREEE (reference sequence). V was trimmed by 1 base and J by 0 bases, leaving 4 bases between them. CDR3 length equals 13 residues. The CDR3 nucleotides read TGTGCCAGCAGCTTGATAACTAACTATGGCTACACCTTC. Its translation is CASSLITNYGYTF.

V is TRBV20-1 and J is TRBJ2-5; D is undetermined. The V and J ends lost 2 bases and 5 bases respectively, with 3 bases between them. Germline V gene lookup returns CDR1 DFQATT and CDR2 SNEGSKA (reference sequence). The CDR3 is 10 amino acids. In DNA, the CDR3 is TGCAGTGCTAGACAGGAGACCCAGTACTTC. This codes for CSARQETQYF.

V gene TRBV10-3 combines with J gene TRBJ2-5; TRBD1 matches at 10 bases. The CDR3 is 15 residues long. The V gene end was trimmed by 4 bases and the J gene end by 5 bases; junction bases not matched to a gene: 7. The germline CDR1 and CDR2 sequences are ENHRY and SYGVKD. Here the CDR3 reads CAISGTGTGVETQYF. The CDR3, as DNA: TGTGCCATCAGTGGGACCGGGACAGGGGTGGAGACCCAGTACTTC.

The chain is built from TRBV9 and TRBJ2-3, with 10 bases fitting TRBD2. From germline, CDR1 is SGDLS and CDR2 YYNGEE. The CDR3 has 16 residues. V shed 0 bases, J shed 2 bases, and the junction held 3 bases outside the gene matches. CDR3 nucleotides: TGTGCCAGCAGCGTAGGAACTAGCGGGACCACAGATACGCAGTATTTT. Protein: CASSVGTSGTTDTQYF.